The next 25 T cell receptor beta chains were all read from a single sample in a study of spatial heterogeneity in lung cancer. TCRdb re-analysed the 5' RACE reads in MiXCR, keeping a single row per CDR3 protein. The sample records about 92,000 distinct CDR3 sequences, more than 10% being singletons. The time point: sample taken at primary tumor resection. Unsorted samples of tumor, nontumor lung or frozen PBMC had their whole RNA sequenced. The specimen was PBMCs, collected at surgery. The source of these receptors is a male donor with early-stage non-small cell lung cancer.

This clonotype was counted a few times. Written as DNA, the CDR3 is TGTGCCAGCAGTTGGGGACAGATTGGGGTCGATACGCAGTATTTT. This codes for CASSWGQIGVDTQYF. The chain couples TRBV12-3 or TRBV12-4 to TRBJ2-3; 7 bases agree with TRBD1. The CDR3 has 15 amino acids. After removal of 4 bases from V and 6 bases from J, the junction contained 10 bases not matched to a gene.

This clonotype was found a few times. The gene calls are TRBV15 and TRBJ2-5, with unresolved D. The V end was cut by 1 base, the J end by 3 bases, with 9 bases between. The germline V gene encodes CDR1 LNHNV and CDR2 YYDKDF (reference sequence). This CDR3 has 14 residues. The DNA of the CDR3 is TGTGCCACCAGCAGAGGCCACGAGAAAGAGACCCAGTACTTC. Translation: CATSRGHEKETQYF.

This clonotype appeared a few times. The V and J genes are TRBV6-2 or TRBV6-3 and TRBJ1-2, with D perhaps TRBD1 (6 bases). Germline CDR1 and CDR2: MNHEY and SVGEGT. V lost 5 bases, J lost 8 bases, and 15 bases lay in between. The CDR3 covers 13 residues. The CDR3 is CASSTPGGNGYTF. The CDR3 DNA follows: TGTGCCAGCAGTACGCCCGGGGGCAACGGCTACACCTTC.

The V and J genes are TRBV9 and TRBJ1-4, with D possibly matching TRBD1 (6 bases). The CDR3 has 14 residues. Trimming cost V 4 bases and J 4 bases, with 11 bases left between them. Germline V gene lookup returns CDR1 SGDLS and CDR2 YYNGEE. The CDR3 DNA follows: TGTGCCAGCAGCTCCCCAGGGGTTAATGAAAAACTGTTTTTT. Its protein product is CASSSPGVNEKLFF.

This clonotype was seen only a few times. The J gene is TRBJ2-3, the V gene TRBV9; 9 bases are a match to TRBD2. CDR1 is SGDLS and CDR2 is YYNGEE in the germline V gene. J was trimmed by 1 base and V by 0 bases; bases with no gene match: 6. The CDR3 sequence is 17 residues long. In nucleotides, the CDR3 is TGTGCCAGCAGCGTAGGGCCAGTAGCGGGGGGCACAGATACGCAGTATTTT. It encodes CASSVGPVAGGTDTQYF.

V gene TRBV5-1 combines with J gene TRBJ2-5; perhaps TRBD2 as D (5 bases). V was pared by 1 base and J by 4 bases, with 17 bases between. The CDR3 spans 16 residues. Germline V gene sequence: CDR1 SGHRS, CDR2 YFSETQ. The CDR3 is CASSLSLGGRSETQYF. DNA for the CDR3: TGCGCCAGCAGCTTGAGTCTAGGAGGCCGGTCAGAGACCCAGTACTTC.

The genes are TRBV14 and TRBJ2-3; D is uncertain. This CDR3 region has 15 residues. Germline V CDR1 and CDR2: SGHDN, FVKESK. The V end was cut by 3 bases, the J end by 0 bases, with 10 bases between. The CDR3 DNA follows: TGTGCCAGCAGCCACCTATGGGAAAGCACAGATACGCAGTATTTT. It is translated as CASSHLWESTDTQYF.

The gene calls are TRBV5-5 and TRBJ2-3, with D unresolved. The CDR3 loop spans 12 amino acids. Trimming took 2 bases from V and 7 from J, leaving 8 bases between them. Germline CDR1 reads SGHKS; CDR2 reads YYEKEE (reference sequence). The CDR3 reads CASSFSEYTQYF. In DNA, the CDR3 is TGTGCCAGCAGCTTTTCGGAGTATACGCAGTATTTT.

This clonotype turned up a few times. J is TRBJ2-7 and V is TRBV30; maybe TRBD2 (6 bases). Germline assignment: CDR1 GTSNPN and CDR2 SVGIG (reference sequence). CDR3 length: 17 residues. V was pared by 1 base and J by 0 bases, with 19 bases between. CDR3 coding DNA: TGTGCCTGGAGTGCTCAACCCGGGACTTATAGCTCCTACGAGCAGTACTTC. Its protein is CAWSAQPGTYSSYEQYF.

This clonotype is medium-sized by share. CDR3 nucleotide sequence: TGTGCCAGCAGTGAAGAAGGCAGCGGGGCCACAGATACGCAGTATTTT. The encoded protein is CASSEEGSGATDTQYF. The chain recombines TRBV6-1 with TRBJ2-3; 7 nucleotides match TRBD2. The CDR3 contains 16 residues. V lost 1 base to trimming and J lost 2 bases; unmatched junction nucleotides: 6. Germline values: CDR1 MNHNS, CDR2 SASEGT.

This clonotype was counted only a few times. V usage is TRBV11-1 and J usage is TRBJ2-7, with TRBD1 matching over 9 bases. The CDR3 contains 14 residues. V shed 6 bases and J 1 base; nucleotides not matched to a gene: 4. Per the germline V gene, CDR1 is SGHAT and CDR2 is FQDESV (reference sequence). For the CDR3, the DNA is TGTGCCAGCAGTCCGGGACAGGGATCCTACGAGCAGTACTTC. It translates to CASSPGQGSYEQYF.

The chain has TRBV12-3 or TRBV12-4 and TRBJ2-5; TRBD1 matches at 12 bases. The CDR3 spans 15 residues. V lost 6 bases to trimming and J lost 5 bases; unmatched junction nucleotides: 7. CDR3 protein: CASRRGQGARETQYF. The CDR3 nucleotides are TGTGCCAGCAGAAGGGGACAGGGGGCGAGGGAGACCCAGTACTTC.

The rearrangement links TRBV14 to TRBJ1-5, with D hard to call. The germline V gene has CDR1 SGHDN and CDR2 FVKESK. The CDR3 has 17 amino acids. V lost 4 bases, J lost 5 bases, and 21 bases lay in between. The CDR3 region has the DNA TGTGCCAGCAGCCCAGAGGATAAAGCTAAGAGACATCAGCCCCAGCATTTT. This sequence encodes CASSPEDKAKRHQPQHF.

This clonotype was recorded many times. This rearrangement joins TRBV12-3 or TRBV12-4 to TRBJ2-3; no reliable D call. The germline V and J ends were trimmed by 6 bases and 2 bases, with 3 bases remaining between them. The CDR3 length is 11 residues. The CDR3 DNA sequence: TGTGCCAGCAGAGTCACAGATACGCAGTATTTT. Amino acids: CASRVTDTQYF.

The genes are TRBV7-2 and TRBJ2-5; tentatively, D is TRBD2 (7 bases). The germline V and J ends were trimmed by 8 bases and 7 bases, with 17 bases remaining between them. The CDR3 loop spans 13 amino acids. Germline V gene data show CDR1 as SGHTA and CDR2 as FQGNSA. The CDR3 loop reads CASLRGGYGTQYF. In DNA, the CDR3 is TGTGCCAGCCTAAGGGGGGGTTATGGGACCCAGTACTTC.

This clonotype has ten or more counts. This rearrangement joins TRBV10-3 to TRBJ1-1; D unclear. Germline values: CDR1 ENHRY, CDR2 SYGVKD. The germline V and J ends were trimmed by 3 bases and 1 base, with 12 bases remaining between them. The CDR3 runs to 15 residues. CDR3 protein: CAISETGQKNTEAFF. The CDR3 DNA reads TGTGCCATCAGTGAAACTGGGCAGAAGAACACTGAAGCTTTCTTT.

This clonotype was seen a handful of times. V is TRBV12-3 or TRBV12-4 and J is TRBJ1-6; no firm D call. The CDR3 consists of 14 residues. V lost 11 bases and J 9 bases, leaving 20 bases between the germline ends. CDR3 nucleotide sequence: TGTGCCGGCAAATCTCAGGCGGGAGGTTCACCCCTCCACTTT. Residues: CAGKSQAGGSPLHF.

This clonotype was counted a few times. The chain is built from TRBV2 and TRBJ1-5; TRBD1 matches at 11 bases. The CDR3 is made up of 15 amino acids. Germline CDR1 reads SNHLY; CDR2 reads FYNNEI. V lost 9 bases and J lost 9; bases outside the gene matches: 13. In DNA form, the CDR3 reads TGTGCCAGTATGATTTCTCGGACAGGGGGCCGGCCCCAGCATTTT. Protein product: CASMISRTGGRPQHF.

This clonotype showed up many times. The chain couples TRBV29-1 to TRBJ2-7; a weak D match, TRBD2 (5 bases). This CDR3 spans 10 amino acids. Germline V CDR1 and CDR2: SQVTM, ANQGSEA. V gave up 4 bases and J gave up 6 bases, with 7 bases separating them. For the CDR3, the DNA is TGCAGCGTTGGAGGGCCCGAGCAGTACTTC. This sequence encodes CSVGGPEQYF.

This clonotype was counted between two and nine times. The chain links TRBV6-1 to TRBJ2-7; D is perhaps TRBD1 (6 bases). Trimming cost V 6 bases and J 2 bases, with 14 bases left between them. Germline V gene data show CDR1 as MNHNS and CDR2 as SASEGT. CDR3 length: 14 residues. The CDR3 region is CASRGPGQTYEQYF. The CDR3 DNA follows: TGTGCCAGCAGAGGTCCGGGACAAACCTACGAGCAGTACTTC.

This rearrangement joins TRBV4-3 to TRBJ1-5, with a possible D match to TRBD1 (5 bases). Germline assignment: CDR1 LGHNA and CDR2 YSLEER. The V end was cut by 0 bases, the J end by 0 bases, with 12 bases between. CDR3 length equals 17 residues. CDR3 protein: CASSQDRGRYSNQPQHF. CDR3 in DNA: TGCGCCAGCAGCCAAGATCGGGGGAGATATAGCAATCAGCCCCAGCATTTT.

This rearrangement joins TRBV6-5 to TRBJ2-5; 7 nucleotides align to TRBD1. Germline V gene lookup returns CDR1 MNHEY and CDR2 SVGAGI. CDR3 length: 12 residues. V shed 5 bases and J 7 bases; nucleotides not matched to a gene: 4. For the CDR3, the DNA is TGTGCCAGCAGTCAGGACAGGAGGACCCAGTACTTC. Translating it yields CASSQDRRTQYF.

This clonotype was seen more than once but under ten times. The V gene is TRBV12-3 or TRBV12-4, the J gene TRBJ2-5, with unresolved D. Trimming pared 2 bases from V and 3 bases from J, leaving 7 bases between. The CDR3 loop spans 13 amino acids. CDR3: CASSLIQKETQYF. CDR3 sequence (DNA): TGTGCCAGCAGTTTAATCCAGAAAGAGACCCAGTACTTC.

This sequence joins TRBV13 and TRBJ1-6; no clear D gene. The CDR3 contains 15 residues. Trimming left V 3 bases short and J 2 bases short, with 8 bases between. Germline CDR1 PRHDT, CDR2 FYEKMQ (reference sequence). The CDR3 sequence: CASSFGLAYNSPLHF. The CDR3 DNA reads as TGTGCCAGCAGCTTCGGACTGGCCTATAATTCACCCCTCCACTTT.

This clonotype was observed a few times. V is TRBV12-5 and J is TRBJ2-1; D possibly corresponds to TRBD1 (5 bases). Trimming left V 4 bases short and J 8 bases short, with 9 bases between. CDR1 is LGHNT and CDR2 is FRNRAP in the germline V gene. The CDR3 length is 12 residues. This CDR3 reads CASGYRFDEQFF. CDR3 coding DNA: TGTGCTAGTGGTTACAGGTTCGATGAGCAGTTCTTC.